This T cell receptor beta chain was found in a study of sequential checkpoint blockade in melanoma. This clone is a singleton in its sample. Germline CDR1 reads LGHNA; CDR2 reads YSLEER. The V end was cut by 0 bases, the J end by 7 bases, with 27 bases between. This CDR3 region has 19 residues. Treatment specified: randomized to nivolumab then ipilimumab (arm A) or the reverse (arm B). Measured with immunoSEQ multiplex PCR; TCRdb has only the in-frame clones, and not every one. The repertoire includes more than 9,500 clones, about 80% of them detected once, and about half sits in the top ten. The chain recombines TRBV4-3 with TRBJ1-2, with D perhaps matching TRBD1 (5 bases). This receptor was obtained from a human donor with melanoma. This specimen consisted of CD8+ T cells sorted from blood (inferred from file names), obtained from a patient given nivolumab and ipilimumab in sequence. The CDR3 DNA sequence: TGCGCCAGCAGCCAAGATGGTCCTAGACATTATGAATTTAGGGGTGGCTACACCTTC. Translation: CASSQDGPRHYEFRGGYTF.